The 11 T cell receptor beta chains below were found in one sample sequenced in a study of radiotherapy plus CTLA-4 blockade in lung cancer. The method was immunoSEQ multiplex PCR; TCRdb's version includes in-frame clones alone and lacks a portion of them. Of 56,000 or so clones in the sample, less than 85% were seen once. The source was peripheral blood, collected from a patient treated with radiotherapy plus ipilimumab. Every receptor here comes from a human donor with non-small cell lung cancer who had a complete response to radiotherapy plus ipilimumab.

The chain recombines TRBV6-1 with TRBJ1-1, with 11 bases aligning to TRBD1. V lost 8 bases and J lost 5; bases outside the gene matches: 4. CDR1 is MNHNS, CDR2 SASEGT, per germline. This CDR3 contains 13 residues. CDR3 sequence: CASGDRGRTEAFF. CDR3 in DNA: TGTGCCAGCGGGGACAGGGGGAGGACTGAAGCTTTCTTT.

The chain employs TRBV4-3 and TRBJ2-5, with D perhaps TRBD2 (5 bases). V lost 0 bases, J lost 11 bases, and 16 bases lay in between. Germline loops: CDR1 LGHNA, CDR2 YSLEER. The CDR3 consists of 14 residues. CDR3 sequence: CASSQDRQLGEQYF. In nucleotides, the CDR3 is TGCGCCAGCAGCCAAGATCGACAACTCGGGGAGCAGTACTTC.

This clone was seen only once. The genes are TRBV14 and TRBJ1-6, with a possible D match to TRBD1 (6 bases). The germline gives CDR1 SGHDN, CDR2 FVKESK. The V end lost 1 base, the J end lost 6 bases, and 10 bases lay between the germline ends. The CDR3 runs to 15 residues. CDR3 sequence reads: CASSQGGGSNSPLHF. In DNA form, the CDR3 reads TGTGCCAGCAGCCAAGGGGGGGGCAGTAATTCACCCCTCCACTTT.

CDR3 region: CASSIQGTDTQYF. The CDR3 nucleotides are TGTGCCAGTAGTATTCAGGGAACAGATACGCAGTATTTT. The chain links TRBV19 to TRBJ2-3, with D possibly being TRBD1 (5 bases). The V end was cut by 3 bases, the J end by 3 bases, with 7 bases between. The CDR3 runs to 13 residues. Looked up from germline, CDR1 is LNHDA and CDR2 is SQIVND (reference sequence).

This chain links TRBV6-1 with TRBJ1-5; no definite D call. The CDR3 is made up of 15 amino acids. Looked up from germline, CDR1 is MNHNS and CDR2 is SASEGT. With 1 base removed from V and 4 bases from J, the gap between germline ends came to 11 bases. The CDR3 nucleotides read TGTGCCAGCAGTGAAGGTCGGACTAGGAATCAGCCCCAGCATTTT. It specifies CASSEGRTRNQPQHF.

V gene TRBV29-1 combines with J gene TRBJ2-3, with TRBD2 matching over 13 bases. This CDR3 comprises 15 residues. Per germline, CDR1 SQVTM and CDR2 ANQGSEA. V lost 1 base to trimming and J lost 4 bases; unmatched junction nucleotides: 2. The CDR3 reads CSVEVGLAGADTQYF. Written as DNA, the CDR3 is TGCAGCGTTGAAGTAGGACTAGCGGGAGCAGATACGCAGTATTTT.

This clone appeared a few times. V usage is TRBV6-1 and J usage is TRBJ2-5, with TRBD1 matching 9 bases. J gave up 2 bases and V 7 bases, and 8 bases lay outside the gene matches. This CDR3 region has 15 residues. Germline V gives CDR1 MNHNS, CDR2 SASEGT. The CDR3 sequence: CASKRDRVGQETQYF. The DNA of the CDR3 is TGTGCCAGCAAAAGGGACAGGGTCGGGCAAGAGACCCAGTACTTC.

The J gene is TRBJ1-5, the V gene TRBV9; D possibly corresponds to TRBD1 (5 bases). The CDR3 spans 13 residues. Germline values: CDR1 SGDLS, CDR2 YYNGEE. Between the trimmed V and J ends, which lost 7 bases and 3 bases, there was a span of 11 bases. The CDR3 here is CASATGPNQPQHF. CDR3 bases: TGTGCCAGCGCTACAGGACCCAATCAGCCCCAGCATTTT.

The chain uses TRBV6-5 and TRBJ2-7, with 9 bases fitting TRBD1. Per the germline V gene, CDR1 is MNHEY and CDR2 is SVGAGI. This CDR3 comprises 14 residues. The ends lost 5 bases at V and 2 bases at J; junction bases unmatched: 4. CDR3 loop: CASSRHRGPYEQYV. Written as DNA, the CDR3 is TGTGCCAGCAGTCGCCACAGGGGGCCCTACGAGCAGTACGTC.

The chain recombines TRBV5-1 with TRBJ2-5; 8 bases are a match to TRBD2. From germline, CDR1 is SGHRS and CDR2 YFSETQ. The CDR3 totals 13 residues. The CDR3 loop is CAWESGSFETQYF. The CDR3 nucleotides are TGCGCTTGGGAGAGCGGGAGCTTTGAGACCCAGTACTTC.

The CDR3 DNA reads TGTGCCTGGAGCGGACAGGGGGCCAACTCTGGGGCCAACGTCCTGACTTTC. This encodes CAWSGQGANSGANVLTF. The chain employs TRBV30 and TRBJ2-6; 11 nucleotides line up with TRBD1. This CDR3 is built from 17 residues. From germline, CDR1 is GTSNPN and CDR2 SVGIG (reference sequence). The junction had 4 bases not matched to a gene; V was cut back by 3 bases and J by 0 bases.